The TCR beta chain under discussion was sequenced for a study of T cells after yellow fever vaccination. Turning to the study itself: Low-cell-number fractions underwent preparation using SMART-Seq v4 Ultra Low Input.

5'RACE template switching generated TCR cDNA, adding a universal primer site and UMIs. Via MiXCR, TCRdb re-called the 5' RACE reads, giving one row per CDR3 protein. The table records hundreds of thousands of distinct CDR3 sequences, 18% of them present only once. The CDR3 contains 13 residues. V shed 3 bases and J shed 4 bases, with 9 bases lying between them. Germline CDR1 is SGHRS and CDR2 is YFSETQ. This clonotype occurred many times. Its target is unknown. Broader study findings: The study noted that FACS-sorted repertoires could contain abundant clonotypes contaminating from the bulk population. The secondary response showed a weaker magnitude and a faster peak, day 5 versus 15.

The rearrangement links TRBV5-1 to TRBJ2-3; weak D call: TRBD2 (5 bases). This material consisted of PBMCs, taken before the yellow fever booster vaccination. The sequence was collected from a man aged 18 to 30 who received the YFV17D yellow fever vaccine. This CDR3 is CASSSEGADTQYF. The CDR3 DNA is TGCGCCAGCAGCTCCGAGGGAGCAGATACGCAGTATTTT.